The 20 T cell receptor beta chains given below trace back to one sample, sequenced in a study of blood T cell repertoires in COVID-19 (dated by TCRdb to the early 2020s). The method was the immunoSEQ multiplex PCR assay. Not all clones reach the TCRdb copy of this immuneACCESS table, which keeps in-frame sequences only. Checked studies attribute under half of the gap to unresolved V genes and leave the rest unexplained. Across this sample there are 55,000 to 70,000 clones, with about 88% seen only once. 43% of the sample comes from the top ten. The sequencing input was peripheral blood. These receptor sequences come from a woman aged 55 to 70 with COVID-19, enrolled during active disease.

J is TRBJ2-7 and V is TRBV5-5; the D is unclear. Germline V gives CDR1 SGHKS, CDR2 YYEKEE (reference sequence). CDR3 size: 14 residues. Trimming removed 1 base at V and 5 bases at J, with 13 bases between. CDR3 region: CASSLTVVYDEQYF. The DNA of the CDR3 is TGTGCCAGCAGCTTGACAGTAGTTTACGACGAGCAGTACTTC.

The chain is built from TRBV23-1 and TRBJ1-6; 10 positions match TRBD1. TRBV23-1 is identified as an open reading frame with a role that is uncertain. V lost 3 bases and J lost 10; bases outside the gene matches: 15. There are 18 residues in the CDR3. The chain's CDR3 is CASSHATGDRGPRSPLHF. The CDR3 region has the DNA TGCGCCAGCAGTCACGCCACAGGGGACAGGGGACCTCGATCACCCCTCCACTTT.

CDR3 residues: CASSQVPSGSTDTQYF. CDR3 coding DNA: TGCGCCAGCAGCCAAGTACCTAGCGGCAGCACAGATACGCAGTATTTT. The rearrangement joins TRBV4-1 to TRBJ2-3; TRBD2 aligns across 7 bases. CDR1 is MGHRA, CDR2 YSYEKL, per germline. The CDR3 has 16 residues. After removal of 1 base from V and 0 bases from J, the junction contained 4 bases not matched to a gene.

The chain links TRBV6-5 to TRBJ1-2; D is undetermined. The V end lost 0 bases, the J end lost 4 bases, and 6 bases lay between the germline ends. The CDR3 has 13 amino acids. Germline lookup yields CDR1 MNHEY and CDR2 SVGAGI. The CDR3, as DNA: TGTGCCAGCAGTTACTCGAGCACCTATGGCTACACCTTC. It translates to CASSYSSTYGYTF.

The chain links TRBV7-9 to TRBJ1-5, with D perhaps matching TRBD1 (5 bases). V lost 1 base and J 6 bases, leaving 10 bases between the germline ends. The CDR3 is 14 amino acids. Germline CDR1 reads SEHNR; CDR2 reads FQNEAQ (reference sequence). In DNA form, the CDR3 reads TGTGCCAGCAGCTTAGGCCCAGGGCCTCAGCCCCAGCATTTT. This translates into CASSLGPGPQPQHF.

This chain links TRBV18 with TRBJ1-4, with TRBD1 matching 7 bases. J was trimmed by 5 bases and V by 3 bases; bases with no gene match: 6. Germline V CDR1 and CDR2: KGHSH, LQKENI. This CDR3 contains 15 residues. The CDR3 DNA sequence: TGTGCCAGCTCACCCGGGGGACAGAAAAATGAAAAACTGTTTTTT. Its protein is CASSPGGQKNEKLFF. Full variable domain (remainder filled in from reference TRBV18 and TRBJ1-4): NAGVMQNPRHLVRRRGQEARLRCSPMKGHSHVYWYRQLPEEGLKFMVYLQKENIIDESGMPKERFSAEFPKEGPSILRIQQVVRGDSAAYFCASSPGGQKNEKLFFGSGTQLSVL.

This chain joins TRBV5-1 and TRBJ1-4; D not resolved. Trimming pared 3 bases from V and 11 bases from J, leaving 14 bases between. Germline-derived CDR1 and CDR2 are SGHRS and YFSETQ. The CDR3 contains 13 residues. CDR3 loop: CASSSEPGGKLFF. As DNA, the CDR3 is TGCGCCAGCAGCTCTGAACCCGGAGGCAAACTGTTTTTT.

V gene TRBV7-2 combines with J gene TRBJ2-1; 13 positions match TRBD2. The CDR3 runs 16 residues. The germline gives CDR1 SGHTA, CDR2 FQGNSA. V shed 5 bases, J shed 3 bases, and the junction held 4 bases outside the gene matches. CDR3 sequence: CASSRTSGSGYNEQFF. CDR3 bases: TGTGCCAGCAGCCGGACTAGCGGGAGTGGCTACAATGAGCAGTTCTTC.

V and J are TRBV7-2 and TRBJ2-7; D is unresolved. The CDR3 sequence is 12 residues long. Germline-derived CDR1 and CDR2 are SGHTA and FQGNSA. V was shortened by 5 bases and J by 5 bases, with 10 bases between the two germline ends. Here the CDR3 DNA reads TGTGCCAGCAGCCCAGGCCCGCACGAGCAGTACTTC. This encodes CASSPGPHEQYF.

The V gene is TRBV20-1, the J gene TRBJ2-1; TRBD2 matches at 11 bases. Germline V gene sequence: CDR1 DFQATT, CDR2 SNEGSKA (reference sequence). This CDR3 is built from 15 residues. V was pared by 3 bases and J by 8 bases, with 9 bases of the junction left unmatched. The CDR3 region has the DNA TGCAGTGCTAGTGACCCTAGCGGGGGGATGTATGAGCAGTTCTTC. It yields the protein CSASDPSGGMYEQFF.

The rearrangement joins TRBV6-6 to TRBJ2-1; unclear D gene. This CDR3 spans 14 amino acids. Germline lookup yields CDR1 MNHNY and CDR2 SVGAGI (reference sequence). The V end lost 6 bases, the J end lost 0 bases, and 9 bases lay between the germline ends. The CDR3, as DNA: TGTGCCAGCAGCCGAGGCAGCTCCTACAATGAGCAGTTCTTC. Translated: CASSRGSSYNEQFF.

The V and J genes are TRBV6-2 or TRBV6-3 and TRBJ1-2; 9 nucleotides agree with TRBD1. The CDR3 spans 16 residues. V lost 2 bases, J lost 4 bases, and 8 bases stayed unmatched. Germline lookup yields CDR1 MNHEY and CDR2 SVGEGT. The CDR3 nucleotides read TGTGCCAGCAGTTACCCTGGGACAGGGCGAGTCTATGGCTACACCTTC. Translated: CASSYPGTGRVYGYTF.

The chain joins TRBV6-6 to TRBJ1-2; D call uncertain. The CDR3 covers 12 residues. The V gene lost 4 bases and the J gene lost 8 bases, with 11 bases spanning the gap. Germline CDR1 reads MNHNY; CDR2 reads SVGAGI (reference sequence). The DNA for the CDR3 is TGTGCCAGCAGTTCAACAGTATACGGCTACACCTTC. Translated: CASSSTVYGYTF.

The rearrangement joins TRBV11-2 to TRBJ2-1, with D perhaps matching TRBD1 (6 bases). The V gene lost 5 bases and the J gene lost 5 bases, with 16 bases spanning the gap. The CDR3 runs to 15 residues. CDR1 is SGHAT and CDR2 is FQNNGV in the germline V gene. CDR3 DNA sequence: TGTGCCAGCAGCCCACCGGGACACCGAAACAATGAGCAGTTCTTC. Its protein is CASSPPGHRNNEQFF.

This clone was seen only once. V and J are TRBV3-1 (or the pseudogene TRBV3-2) and TRBJ2-7; 8 nucleotides align to TRBD2. The germline V gene encodes CDR1 LGHDT and CDR2 YNNKEL (reference sequence). V lost 1 base and J lost 2; bases outside the gene matches: 7. This CDR3 has 16 amino acids. CDR3 DNA: TGTGCCAGCAGCCAAGGGGCGGGAGGACCCGCCTACGAGCAGTACTTC. It is translated as CASSQGAGGPAYEQYF.

J is TRBJ1-4 and V is TRBV10-2; 10 positions match TRBD1. From germline, CDR1 is WSHSY and CDR2 SAAADI. The CDR3 extends over 14 amino acids. The J segment lost 8 bases and the V segment lost 6 bases, leaving 6 bases of the junction unmatched. The CDR3 here is CASRNDRGQEKLFF. The CDR3 DNA is TGCGCCAGCAGGAACGACAGGGGGCAGGAAAAACTGTTTTTT.

The chain couples TRBV29-1 to TRBJ2-3, with TRBD1 as a possible D gene (5 bases). This CDR3 region has 13 residues. CDR1 is SQVTM and CDR2 is ANQGSEA in the germline V gene. The V gene lost 5 bases and the J gene lost 2 bases, with 11 bases spanning the gap. The CDR3 DNA is TGCAGCGTTCGACAGCGAGTCACAGATACGCAGTATTTT. Its translation: CSVRQRVTDTQYF.

In this sample, this clone turned up once. The chain uses TRBV7-2 and TRBJ1-2; D may be TRBD1 (6 bases). The CDR3 is 14 residues long. CDR1 and CDR2 from the germline V gene are SGHTA and FQGNSA. Trimming took off 5 bases at V and 3 bases at J, with 13 bases between the two ends. The CDR3 DNA follows: TGTGCCAGCAGCCCCGCAGGGGTGGACTATGGCTACACCTTC. Translation gives CASSPAGVDYGYTF.

V and J are TRBV15 and TRBJ1-2; 7 bases map to TRBD1. This CDR3 region has 14 residues. Looked up from germline, CDR1 is LNHNV and CDR2 is YYDKDF (reference sequence). V trimming: 0 bases; J trimming: 5 bases; junction bases outside the gene matches: 3. As DNA, the CDR3 is TGTGCCACCAGCAGAGAGGACAGGTGGTATGGCTACACCTTC. This translates into CATSREDRWYGYTF.

V is TRBV9 and J is TRBJ1-2; no definite D call. Germline V gene sequence: CDR1 SGDLS, CDR2 YYNGEE. V gave up 0 bases and J gave up 0 bases, with 9 bases separating them. The CDR3 spans 15 residues. CDR3 region: CASSVAPESNYGYTF. Written as DNA, the CDR3 is TGTGCCAGCAGCGTAGCCCCGGAGTCTAACTATGGCTACACCTTC.